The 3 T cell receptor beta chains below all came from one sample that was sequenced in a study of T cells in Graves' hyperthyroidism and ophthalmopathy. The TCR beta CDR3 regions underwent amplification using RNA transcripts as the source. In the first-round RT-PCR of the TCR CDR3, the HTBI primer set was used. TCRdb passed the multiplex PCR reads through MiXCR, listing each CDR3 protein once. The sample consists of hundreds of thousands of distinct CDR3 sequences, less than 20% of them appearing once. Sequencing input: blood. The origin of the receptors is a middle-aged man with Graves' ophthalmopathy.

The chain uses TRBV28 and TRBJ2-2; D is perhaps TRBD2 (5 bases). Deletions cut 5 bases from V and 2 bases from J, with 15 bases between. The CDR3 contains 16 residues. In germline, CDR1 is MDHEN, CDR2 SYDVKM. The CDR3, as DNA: TGTGCCAGCAGTGAAACCGACTACCCTAACACCGGGGAGCTGTTTTTT. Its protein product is CASSETDYPNTGELFF.

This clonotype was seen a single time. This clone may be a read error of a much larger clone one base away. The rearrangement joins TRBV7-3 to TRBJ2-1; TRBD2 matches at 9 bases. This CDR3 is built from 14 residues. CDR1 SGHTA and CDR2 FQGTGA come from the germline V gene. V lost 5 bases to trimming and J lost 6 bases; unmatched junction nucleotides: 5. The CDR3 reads CASSRSGRGNEQFF. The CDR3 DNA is TGTGCCAGCAGCCGTAGCGGGAGAGGCAATGAGCAGTTCTTC.

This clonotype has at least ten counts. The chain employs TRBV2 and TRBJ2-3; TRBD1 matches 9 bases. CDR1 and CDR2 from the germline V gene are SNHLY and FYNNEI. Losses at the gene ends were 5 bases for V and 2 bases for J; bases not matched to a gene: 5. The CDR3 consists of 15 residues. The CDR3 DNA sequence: TGTGCCAGCAGTTACAGGGGGCTGAACACAGATACGCAGTATTTT. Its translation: CASSYRGLNTDTQYF.